A selection of T cell receptor beta chains follows, all from one sample in a study of blood T cell repertoires in COVID-19. The protocol was immunoSEQ multiplex PCR, while the TCRdb copy is restricted to in-frame clones and leaves out a portion. The table lists around 130,000 clones, roughly 83% of them singletons, with 15% to 20% in the top ten. Sequenced: peripheral blood. The receptors were gathered from a woman of 80 years or more with acute or convalescent COVID-19. CDR3s include the opening cysteine and the closing phenylalanine or tryptophan. For some rows the clone size is stated as once, few or many, or as a class when expanded; others skip it.

- TRBV5-1 16 CASSTIAGGGTDTQYF
- TRBV5-5 14 CASSLGQNTGELFF
- TRBV3-1/TRBV3-2 14 CASSPTSGADTQYF
- TRBV14 18 CASSQATHQGSYNSPLHF
once TRBV7-2 16 CASSHGTSGITDTQYF
- TRBV5-4 14 CASSSRDSRSEAFF
once TRBV30 15 CAWSVKVRENYGYTF
- TRBV24-1 18 CATSDKEPRIYYNSPLHF
- TRBV3-1/TRBV3-2 15 CASSLAGARTDTQYF
- TRBV27 16 CASSTRTGPMNTEAFF
- TRBV7-2 13 CASSLQGHQPQHF
- TRBV18 15 CASSLAGRGNQPQHF
few TRBV6-2/TRBV6-3 11 CASSSVMEAFF
- TRBV5-6 13 CASSPRADGELFF
- TRBV9 15 CASSVGDRGNSPLHF
- TRBV19 17 CASSKGQGNRSNQPQHF
- TRBV6-2/TRBV6-3 16 CASSYFKADKRYGYTF
- TRBV6-5 15 CASMKGLAGGGREFF
- TRBV11-2 16 CASRPRAAGNGEKLFF
- TRBV11-2 14 CASSLGRSNQPQHF
few TRBV6-2/TRBV6-3 14 CASRLISGANVLTF
- TRBV5-4 15 CASSDSGRPAYEQYF
- TRBV29-1 12 CSAKGNSYEQYF
- TRBV15 15 CATSRAGRGTGELFF
- TRBV5-4 17 CASSPSGGARSFYEQYF
- TRBV6-5 14 CASRGQGATYEQYF
- TRBV4-3 15 CASSQGVVGSYGYTF
- TRBV19 14 CASSIRTLYEAQHF
once TRBV30 16 CAWSVNTGTFTDTQYF
- TRBV6-5 16 CASSYSGLAESYEQYF
- TRBV6-6 13 CASSSQYNSPLHF
- TRBV5-1 16 CASSFFGRGENTEAFF
- TRBV6-2/TRBV6-3 14 CASSLWRVRNEQFF
- TRBV6-2/TRBV6-3 16 CASSTRQGLPNQPQHF
once TRBV18 15 CASSPARTGTYGYTF
- TRBV19 14 CASRRRQGGETQYF
few TRBV10-2 15 CASGGTPRGKETQYF
once TRBV4-1 13 CASSQGAGNEQFF
- TRBV24-1 14 CATSGGQGAYEQYF
- TRBV6-2/TRBV6-3 14 CASSSDRGGTEAFF
- TRBV27 18 CASSSRGIKSATNEKLFF
- TRBV20-1 8 CRGGEAFF
- TRBV21-1 17 CASSLPSTGGRNQPQHF
- TRBV6-4 13 CASSQGARTEAFF
- TRBV30 13 CAWSEVWSAEAFF
- TRBV19 14 CASSIAGQRSGYTF
few TRBV6-5 14 CASSTSTGFQPQHF
- TRBV5-1 12 CASSSPLGEQFF
once TRBV6-2/TRBV6-3 17 CASSQGILARGGETQYF
- TRBV18 16 CASSHGQGSANYGYTF
- TRBV6-8 14 CASSYGRTNEKLFF
few TRBV2 14 CASRPDRINQPQHF
- TRBV4-1 13 CASSQPGLTGQFF
- TRBV6-4 15 CASSQGQGSYNEQFF
- TRBV10-1 14 CASSESSRGNEQFF
once TRBV18 14 CASSPLTRNNEQFF
- TRBV18 14 CASSPQGGNQPQHF
once TRBV5-1 14 CASSSIDRPYEQYF
- TRBV2 14 CASSLTGVKNIQYF